This T cell receptor (beta chain) originates from a study of blood T cell repertoires in COVID-19. Study background: Sample material is recorded as cDNA or gDNA derived from T cells, B-cell-depleted T cells, or PBMCs.

The data were produced by immunoSEQ multiplex PCR, yet TCRdb's version contains in-frame clones alone and is incomplete. The sample holds roughly 70,000 clones; roughly 84% are singletons and the top ten take 25% to 30%. The table lists this clone with a count of one. The CDR3 extends over 14 amino acids. Trimming took 0 bases from V and 7 from J, leaving 9 bases between them. Germline V gene data show CDR1 as SGHTA and CDR2 as FQGNSA. Sequencing was done on a sample of peripheral blood. The receptor was derived from a woman of 80 years or more with active or convalescent COVID-19. V and J are TRBV7-2 and TRBJ1-4, with D perhaps TRBD1 (6 bases). This CDR3 reads CASSLASGVEKLFF. In DNA, the CDR3 is TGTGCCAGCAGCTTAGCGTCAGGGGTTGAAAAACTGTTTTTT.